The 20 T cell receptor beta chains listed next were all sequenced from one sample in a study of T-cell reconstitution after alpha-beta-depleted transplantation in children (dated by TCRdb to the mid-2010s). The treatment or condition label corresponds to: allogeneic hematopoietic cell transplantation with graft depleted of TCRalphabeta T cells and CD19 B cells. Library preparation was by PCR. TCRdb shows the sequencer as Illumina HiSeq 2500. Molecular barcoding was employed in the preparation of TCR libraries, with unique molecular identifiers being used to normalize TCRbeta repertoire quantification. TCRdb redid the processing of the public reads, applying fastp at Q25 and MiXCR, and retained in-frame beta chains. Each record represents a unique CDR3 protein, reported with the most common genes and DNA among its rows. In all, the sample holds roughly 420,000 distinct CDR3 sequences, and about a sixth of those were seen once. The biggest ten clones account for approximately 28% of the sample.

This specimen was PBMCs, mostly from graft donor cells, taken 360 days after TCRalphabeta/CD19-depleted stem cell transplant. These receptors all come from a boy under two years old who had a stem cell transplant for Wiskott-Aldrich syndrome, so the T cells may come from the graft donor.

This clonotype has only a few counts. The gene calls are TRBV4-2 and TRBJ1-3; D is undetermined. Germline CDR1 LGHNA, CDR2 YNFKEQ. The CDR3 sequence is 11 residues long. V lost 6 bases to trimming and J lost 4 bases, with 4 bases between them. This CDR3 reads CASRSGNTIYF. The CDR3 DNA sequence: TGTGCCAGCAGGTCCGGAAACACCATATATTTT.

This chain uses TRBV12-3 or TRBV12-4 with TRBJ2-7; TRBD1 aligns across 10 bases. The junction had 5 bases not matched to a gene; V was cut back by 4 bases and J by 5 bases. The CDR3 length is 14 residues. CDR3 bases: TGTGCCAGCAGTTCCCGGGACAGGGGAAACGAGCAGTACTTC. Its protein is CASSSRDRGNEQYF.

The rearrangement links TRBV29-1 to TRBJ2-4, with TRBD2 as a possible D gene (5 bases). The CDR3 contains 9 residues. Germline CDR1 reads SQVTM; CDR2 reads ANQGSEA. The V gene lost 4 bases and the J gene lost 14 bases, with 9 bases spanning the gap. The CDR3 nucleotides are TGCAGCGTTGGTCCGGAGGAGTACTTC. Residues: CSVGPEEYF.

This clonotype showed up just a few times. The rearrangement uses TRBV3-1 and TRBJ2-1, with TRBD2 matching 9 bases. The CDR3 extends over 16 amino acids. The V gene end was trimmed by 1 base and the J gene end by 7 bases; junction bases not matched to a gene: 8. CDR1 and CDR2 (germline): LGHDT, YNNKEL (reference sequence). The CDR3 coding sequence is TGTGCCAGCAGCCAAGGGGCGGGGGGGCGAAGTAATGAGCAGTTCTTC. Encoded protein: CASSQGAGGRSNEQFF.

CDR3 nucleotides: TGTGCCAGCAGCTATTGGGGCTCCTCCTACGAGCAGTACTTC. It encodes CASSYWGSSYEQYF. The chain uses TRBV7-2 and TRBJ2-7, with a possible D match to TRBD1 (5 bases). The germline CDR1 and CDR2 sequences are SGHTA and FQGNSA. V lost 4 bases, J lost 0 bases, and 10 bases lay in between. CDR3 size: 14 residues.

There are a few counts of this clonotype. The rearrangement uses TRBV20-1 and TRBJ2-5; D remains ambiguous. Deletions cut 3 bases from V and 0 bases from J, with 11 bases between. CDR1 is DFQATT and CDR2 is SNEGSKA in the germline V gene (reference sequence). This CDR3 has 14 amino acids. The CDR3 region has the DNA TGCAGTGCTAGGCCCCCCAGCGACCAAGAGACCCAGTACTTC. Translated, it gives CSARPPSDQETQYF.

The CDR3 spells CASSQESRTQYF. The CDR3 DNA follows: TGTGCCAGCAGCCAAGAAAGTCGTACGCAGTATTTT. The rearrangement joins TRBV3-1 to TRBJ2-3; D uncertain. The CDR3 runs to 12 residues. V shed 0 bases and J shed 8 bases, with 6 bases lying between them. Germline V gene sequence: CDR1 LGHDT, CDR2 YNNKEL (reference sequence).

Only a few counts were recorded for this clonotype. This chain joins TRBV11-2 and TRBJ2-6; 7 bases fit TRBD1. The CDR3 consists of 13 residues. In germline, CDR1 is SGHAT, CDR2 FQNNGV. The ends lost 2 bases at V and 12 bases at J; junction bases unmatched: 4. CDR3 DNA sequence: TGTGCCAGCAGCTTAACGACAGGGCCCGTCCTGACTTTC. Translation: CASSLTTGPVLTF.

The V gene is TRBV7-8, the J gene TRBJ2-3; the match to TRBD2 covers 7 bases. Germline V gene data show CDR1 as SGHVS and CDR2 as FQNEAQ. The junction had 7 bases not matched to a gene; V was cut back by 1 base and J by 0 bases. This CDR3 region has 17 residues. CDR3 protein: CASSLVPGGSSTDTQYF. The CDR3 region has the DNA TGTGCCAGCAGCTTAGTCCCGGGGGGATCTAGCACAGATACGCAGTATTTT.

This clonotype came up a few times. V is TRBV6-6 and J is TRBJ2-7; TRBD2 might be the D (5 bases). There are 12 residues in the CDR3. V was pared by 9 bases and J by 5 bases, with 14 bases between. Germline V gene lookup returns CDR1 MNHNY and CDR2 SVGAGI (reference sequence). CDR3 loop: CASEGSPHEQYF. In DNA form, the CDR3 reads TGTGCCAGTGAGGGAAGCCCCCACGAGCAGTACTTC.

This sequence joins TRBV20-1 and TRBJ1-6, with 9 nucleotides matching TRBD1. Germline CDR1 and CDR2: DFQATT and SNEGSKA (reference sequence). Losses at the gene ends were 1 base for V and 10 bases for J; bases not matched to a gene: 2. The CDR3 sequence is 13 residues long. The CDR3 DNA is TGCAGTGCTAGAGGGACAGGGGACTCACCCCTCCACTTT. Translated: CSARGTGDSPLHF.

Only a few counts were recorded for this clonotype. This chain connects TRBV5-1 to TRBJ2-3; tentative D call: TRBD2 (5 bases). This CDR3 has 14 residues. Looked up from germline, CDR1 is SGHRS and CDR2 is YFSETQ. Deletions cut 5 bases from V and 2 bases from J, with 12 bases between. DNA for the CDR3: TGCGCCAGCAGGGAGGCCCCCTTCACAGATACGCAGTATTTT. It translates to CASREAPFTDTQYF.

The rearrangement uses TRBV19 and TRBJ2-1, with TRBD2 matching over 15 bases. The CDR3 covers 18 residues. The germline gives CDR1 LNHDA, CDR2 SQIVND (reference sequence). Trimming took 2 bases from V and 7 from J; bases not matched to a gene: 9. The CDR3 sequence is CASSIRRTSGRAGNEQFF. CDR3 nucleotide sequence: TGTGCCAGTAGTATAAGACGGACTAGCGGGAGGGCGGGGAATGAGCAGTTCTTC. Variable domain in full (rest from reference TRBV19 and TRBJ2-1): DGGITQSPKYLFRKEGQNVTLSCEQNLNHDAMYWYRQDPGQGLRLIYYSQIVNDFQKGDIAEGYSVSREKKESFPLTVTSAQKNPTAFYLCASSIRRTSGRAGNEQFFGPGTRLTVL.

The chain has TRBV5-1 and TRBJ1-1, with 7 bases aligning to TRBD1. The length of the CDR3 is 14 residues. Germline loops: CDR1 SGHRS, CDR2 YFSETQ. V shed 4 bases, J shed 3 bases, and the junction held 6 bases outside the gene matches. The CDR3 sequence: CASSVQGWDTEAFF. CDR3 nucleotides: TGCGCCAGCAGCGTACAGGGGTGGGACACTGAAGCTTTCTTT.

This clonotype was detected only a few times. This chain joins TRBV19 and TRBJ1-2; no definite D call. This CDR3 region has 16 residues. V was trimmed by 7 bases and J by 4 bases, leaving 22 bases between them. Germline lookup yields CDR1 LNHDA and CDR2 SQIVND (reference sequence). The CDR3 coding sequence is TGTGCCAGTAACATGCGAGACGGGATCTCCCCCTATGGCTACACCTTC. This translates into CASNMRDGISPYGYTF.

This clonotype has more than one count but fewer than ten. The chain is built from TRBV29-1 and TRBJ2-1, with 12 bases lining up with TRBD2. The V and J ends lost 4 bases and 10 bases, in that order; junction bases with no gene match: 5. CDR3 length: 13 amino acids. In germline, CDR1 is SQVTM, CDR2 ANQGSEA. The CDR3 sequence: CSVGGLAGREQFF. CDR3 sequence (DNA): TGCAGCGTTGGGGGACTAGCGGGTAGGGAGCAGTTCTTC.

V and J are TRBV12-3 or TRBV12-4 and TRBJ2-6; the D is unclear. Trimming pared 4 bases from V and 0 bases from J, leaving 13 bases between. This CDR3 contains 17 residues. CDR3 in DNA: TGTGCCAGCAGTTGGGGTAGGGTTACCTCTGGGGCCAACGTCCTGACTTTC. This encodes CASSWGRVTSGANVLTF.

This clonotype has a handful of counts. This chain connects TRBV20-1 to TRBJ2-1, with D perhaps given as TRBD1 or TRBD2 (5 bases each). Trimming removed 5 bases at V and 2 bases at J, with 13 bases between. CDR1 DFQATT and CDR2 SNEGSKA come from the germline V gene (reference sequence). The CDR3 covers 14 residues. The CDR3 is CSAGGRRTYNEQFF. The CDR3 DNA follows: TGCAGTGCTGGGGGACGGAGAACCTACAATGAGCAGTTCTTC.

The chain uses TRBV9 and TRBJ2-1; D is unclear. V shed 1 base and J shed 2 bases, with 10 bases lying between them. Germline loops: CDR1 SGDLS, CDR2 YYNGEE. The CDR3 spans 15 residues. Here the CDR3 DNA reads TGTGCCAGCAGCGTACTAGTCGCGCCCTACAATGAGCAGTTCTTC. Residues: CASSVLVAPYNEQFF.

This clonotype was picked up a small number of times. CDR3: CASSLRDRYSTDTQYF. The CDR3 region has the DNA TGTGCCAGCAGCCTCCGGGACAGATATAGCACAGATACGCAGTATTTT. This chain uses TRBV7-2 with TRBJ2-3; 7 nucleotides match TRBD1. V lost 5 bases, J lost 0 bases, and 8 bases stayed unmatched. Germline values: CDR1 SGHTA, CDR2 FQGNSA. The CDR3 is made up of 16 amino acids. Together with reference TRBV7-2 and TRBJ2-3, the CDR3 gives the full variable domain: GAGVSQSPSNKVTEKGKDVELRCDPISGHTALYWYRQSLGQGLEFLIYFQGNSAPDKSGLPSDRFSAERTGGSVSTLTIQRTQQEDSAVYLCASSLRDRYSTDTQYFGPGTRLTVL.